The 20 T cell receptor beta chains below come from one sample, sequenced in a study of T cells after yellow fever vaccination. MiXCR, run by TCRdb on the 5' RACE reads, gives a single entry per CDR3 protein. The table shows approximately 600,000 distinct CDR3 sequences, with 9% to 15% occurring only once. The source was PBMCs, collected on the day of the yellow fever booster vaccination. These receptors all stem from a man aged 30-40 years who received the YFV17D yellow fever vaccine.

This clonotype was counted a few times. The chain combines TRBV23-1 with TRBJ2-7; D possibly corresponds to TRBD2 (6 bases). TRBV23-1 is reported as an ORF; its role is uncertain. V shed 4 bases and J shed 0 bases, with 16 bases lying between them. The CDR3 loop spans 16 amino acids. The CDR3 DNA reads as TGCGCCAGCAGTCTAATAGAACCGACTAGCTCCTACGAGCAGTACTTC. Encoded protein: CASSLIEPTSSYEQYF.

This chain connects TRBV7-9 to TRBJ1-1; no clear D gene. The CDR3 loop spans 15 amino acids. Germline V gene lookup returns CDR1 SEHNR and CDR2 FQNEAQ (reference sequence). Trimming took 2 bases from V and 4 from J, leaving 14 bases between them. In DNA form, the CDR3 reads TGTGCCAGCAGCTTACCCCGGGGATGGGGCACTGAAGCTTTCTTT. This translates into CASSLPRGWGTEAFF.

This chain uses TRBV5-1 with TRBJ2-5; no reliable D call. The CDR3 is 13 amino acids. V lost 2 bases to trimming and J lost 5 bases, with 10 bases between them. Germline V gene sequence: CDR1 SGHRS, CDR2 YFSETQ. The CDR3 sequence is CASSFGFPETQYF. The CDR3 DNA is TGCGCCAGCAGCTTCGGGTTTCCGGAGACCCAGTACTTC.

This chain joins TRBV12-3 or TRBV12-4 and TRBJ2-5; D is undetermined. V lost 6 bases and J 5 bases, leaving 22 bases between the germline ends. This CDR3 comprises 16 residues. CDR3 nucleotides: TGTGCCAGCAGGAGCCAAAGGGCCCAAGGATACGAGACCCAGTACTTC. Protein product: CASRSQRAQGYETQYF.

The rearrangement joins TRBV28 to TRBJ1-2; TRBD1 matches at 8 bases. Losses at the gene ends were 8 bases for V and 6 bases for J; bases not matched to a gene: 8. This CDR3 comprises 13 residues. The germline V gene has CDR1 MDHEN and CDR2 SYDVKM. DNA of the CDR3: TGTGCCAGCTTCACCGGGACAGGTCATGGCTACACCTTC. Protein sequence: CASFTGTGHGYTF.

The count of this clonotype is one. One base away lies a much larger clone, so this may be a sequencing read error. The chain joins TRBV12-3 or TRBV12-4 to TRBJ2-1; no reliable D call. The V end was cut by 5 bases, the J end by 9 bases, with 5 bases between. The CDR3 contains 10 residues. The CDR3 DNA is TGTGCCAGCAGTAACATTGAGCAGTTCTTC. This codes for CASSNIEQFF.

The chain uses TRBV28 and TRBJ2-1, with a tentative D call TRBD2 (5 bases). The V gene lost 5 bases and the J gene lost 7 bases, with 15 bases spanning the gap. Germline CDR1 reads MDHEN; CDR2 reads SYDVKM. The CDR3 is 14 amino acids. CDR3 sequence reads: CASSLTRPGNEQFF. CDR3 coding DNA: TGTGCCAGCAGTCTTACTCGGCCGGGGAATGAGCAGTTCTTC.

A few counts support this clonotype. This chain connects TRBV29-1 to TRBJ2-2; D unresolved. This CDR3 has 14 amino acids. Germline assignment: CDR1 SQVTM and CDR2 ANQGSEA. Trimming removed 6 bases at V and 2 bases at J, with 13 bases between. The CDR3 DNA follows: TGCAGCGTCAGGCGCGAGGATAACACCGGGGAGCTGTTTTTT. Translating gives CSVRREDNTGELFF.

This clonotype has a handful of counts. The chain has TRBV5-4 and TRBJ2-5; TRBD1 is a possible D gene (6 bases). The germline gives CDR1 SGHNT, CDR2 YYREEE (reference sequence). V gave up 5 bases and J gave up 0 bases, with 11 bases separating them. The length of the CDR3 is 14 residues. The CDR3 DNA reads as TGTGCCAGCAGTTACAGGGCTAACCAAGAGACCCAGTACTTC. Its protein is CASSYRANQETQYF.

The sample holds a few counts of this clonotype. This chain connects TRBV5-1 to TRBJ2-7; weak D call: TRBD2 (5 bases). Trimming shortened V by 0 bases and J by 4 bases, and 20 bases separated the two germline ends. The CDR3 totals 17 residues. Germline CDR1 and CDR2: SGHRS and YFSETQ. The CDR3 DNA reads TGCGCCAGCAGCTTGGGAAATTACGGGAACCCTCCTTACGAGCAGTACTTC. Translating it yields CASSLGNYGNPPYEQYF.

There are a few counts of this clonotype. The chain is built from TRBV6-2 or TRBV6-3 and TRBJ2-2; D gene ambiguous. CDR1 MNHEY and CDR2 SVGEGT come from the germline V gene. The CDR3 totals 13 residues. V gave up 10 bases and J gave up 5 bases, with 14 bases separating them. CDR3 protein: CATRTELTGELFF. The CDR3 DNA sequence: TGTGCCACTCGGACGGAACTGACCGGGGAGCTGTTTTTT.

This clonotype has a handful of counts. V gene TRBV5-1 combines with J gene TRBJ2-4; TRBD1 aligns across 9 bases. J lost 8 bases, V lost 4 bases, and 10 bases had no gene match. From germline, CDR1 is SGHRS and CDR2 YFSETQ. CDR3 size: 15 residues. The CDR3 loop reads CASSPGDRDFDIQYF. CDR3 nucleotide sequence: TGCGCCAGCAGCCCAGGGGACAGGGATTTTGACATTCAGTACTTC.

In this sample, this clonotype turned up a few times. The chain joins TRBV4-3 to TRBJ2-1; 11 bases line up with TRBD2. This CDR3 contains 16 residues. V shed 3 bases, J shed 8 bases, and the junction held 9 bases outside the gene matches. Per germline, CDR1 LGHNA and CDR2 YSLEER. The CDR3 here is CASSQSATSGIDEQFF. The DNA for the CDR3 is TGCGCCAGCAGCCAGTCCGCGACTAGCGGGATCGATGAGCAGTTCTTC.

This clonotype was observed at least ten times. This chain connects TRBV2 to TRBJ2-6, with D tentatively TRBD1 (5 bases). Per the germline V gene, CDR1 is SNHLY and CDR2 is FYNNEI. The V and J ends lost 0 bases and 2 bases respectively, with 11 bases between them. The CDR3 is 17 amino acids. This CDR3 is CASSEATRAAGANVLTF. CDR3 nucleotide sequence: TGTGCCAGCAGTGAAGCGACCAGGGCGGCTGGGGCCAACGTCCTGACTTTC.

The chain is built from TRBV27 and TRBJ2-5, with 8 bases aligning to TRBD2. Losses at the gene ends were 4 bases for V and 5 bases for J; bases not matched to a gene: 15. Germline CDR1 is MNHEY and CDR2 is SMNVEV (reference sequence). The length of the CDR3 is 17 residues. CDR3 region: CASSSPRGSGSYETQYF. For the CDR3, the DNA is TGTGCCAGCAGTTCCCCGCGGGGGAGCGGGAGTTATGAGACCCAGTACTTC.

The chain is built from TRBV14 and TRBJ2-3, with D possibly being TRBD1 (6 bases). Trimming pared 0 bases from V and 3 bases from J, leaving 13 bases between. The germline gives CDR1 SGHDN, CDR2 FVKESK. This CDR3 has 16 residues. The CDR3 protein is CASSQENRVGTDTQYF. CDR3 DNA: TGTGCCAGCAGCCAAGAAAACAGGGTGGGGACAGATACGCAGTATTTT.

This clonotype was counted between two and nine times. This sequence joins TRBV11-2 and TRBJ2-7; D is unresolved. Trimming pared 5 bases from V and 5 bases from J, leaving 34 bases between. CDR1 is SGHAT and CDR2 is FQNNGV in the germline V gene. The CDR3 contains 20 residues. CDR3 amino acids: CASSPTLGSSPWFDGNEQYF. As DNA, the CDR3 is TGTGCCAGCAGCCCCACGCTGGGGTCGTCCCCCTGGTTCGATGGAAACGAGCAGTACTTC. The full variable domain, completed using reference TRBV11-2 and TRBJ2-7, is EAGVAQSPRYKIIEKRQSVAFWCNPISGHATLYWYQQILGQGPKLLIQFQNNGVVDDSQLPKDRFSAERLKGVDSTLKIQPAKLEDSAVYLCASSPTLGSSPWFDGNEQYFGPGTRLTVT.

V is TRBV3-1 and J is TRBJ2-1; D may be TRBD1 (5 bases). Germline V gene data show CDR1 as LGHDT and CDR2 as YNNKEL (reference sequence). This CDR3 has 16 residues. V lost 4 bases to trimming and J lost 9 bases, with 22 bases between them. The CDR3: CASSPYQAGSFGEQFF. The CDR3 DNA sequence: TGTGCCAGCAGCCCCTACCAGGCAGGGTCATTTGGTGAGCAGTTCTTC.

This clonotype showed up just a few times. V is TRBV20-1 and J is TRBJ2-7; 8 bases are shared with TRBD2. This CDR3 is 12 amino acids long. Germline V gene data show CDR1 as DFQATT and CDR2 as SNEGSKA (reference sequence). Germline trimming cut 6 bases from V and 3 bases from J; bases unmatched to any gene: 4. The CDR3 loop is CSAPAGGYEQYF. The CDR3 DNA is TGCAGTGCCCCCGCGGGAGGCTACGAGCAGTACTTC.

This clonotype has more than one count but fewer than ten. The rearrangement links TRBV10-3 to TRBJ2-5; 9 bases fit TRBD1. J lost 6 bases, V lost 1 base, and 12 bases had no gene match. Germline values: CDR1 ENHRY, CDR2 SYGVKD. The CDR3 is 17 residues long. CDR3 sequence: CAISEFGRDRALQTQYF. Written as DNA, the CDR3 is TGTGCCATCAGTGAGTTCGGCCGGGACAGGGCCCTCCAGACCCAGTACTTC.